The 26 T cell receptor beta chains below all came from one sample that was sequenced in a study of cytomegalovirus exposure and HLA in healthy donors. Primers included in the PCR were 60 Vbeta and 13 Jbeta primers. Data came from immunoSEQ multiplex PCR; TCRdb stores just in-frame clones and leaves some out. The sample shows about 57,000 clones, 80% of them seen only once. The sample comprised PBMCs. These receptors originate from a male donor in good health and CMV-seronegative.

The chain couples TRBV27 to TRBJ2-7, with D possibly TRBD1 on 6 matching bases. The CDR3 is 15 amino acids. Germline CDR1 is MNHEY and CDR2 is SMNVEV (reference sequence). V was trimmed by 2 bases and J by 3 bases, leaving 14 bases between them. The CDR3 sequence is CASSLVSRGGYEQYF. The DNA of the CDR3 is TGTGCCAGCAGTTTAGTCTCCAGGGGTGGCTACGAGCAGTACTTC.

CDR3 loop: CASSRGTRTGYSPLHF. Written as DNA, the CDR3 is TGTGCCAGCAGCAGAGGAACGAGGACAGGTTATTCACCCCTCCACTTT. The chain couples TRBV7-2 to TRBJ1-6; 7 bases align to TRBD1. The CDR3 is 16 amino acids. The ends lost 5 bases at V and 8 bases at J; junction bases unmatched: 12. CDR1 is SGHTA, CDR2 FQGNSA, per germline. Drawing the rest from reference TRBV7-2 and TRBJ1-6, the complete variable domain is GAGVSQSPSNKVTEKGKDVELRCDPISGHTALYWYRQSLGQGLEFLIYFQGNSAPDKSGLPSDRFSAERTGGSVSTLTIQRTQQEDSAVYLCASSRGTRTGYSPLHFGNGTRLTVT.

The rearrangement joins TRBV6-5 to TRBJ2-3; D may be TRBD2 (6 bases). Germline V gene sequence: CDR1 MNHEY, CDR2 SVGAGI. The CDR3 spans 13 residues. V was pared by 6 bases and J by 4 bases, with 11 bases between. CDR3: CASSRGFPDTQYF. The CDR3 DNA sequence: TGTGCCAGCAGCCGGGGGTTTCCAGATACGCAGTATTTT.

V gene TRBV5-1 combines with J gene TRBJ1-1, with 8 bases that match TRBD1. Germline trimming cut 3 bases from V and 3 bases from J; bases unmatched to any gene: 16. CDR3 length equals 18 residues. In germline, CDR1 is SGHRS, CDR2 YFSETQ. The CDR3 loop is CASSSDEAGGLRDTEAFF. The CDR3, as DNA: TGCGCCAGCAGCTCGGACGAGGCAGGGGGCCTTCGGGACACTGAAGCTTTCTTT.

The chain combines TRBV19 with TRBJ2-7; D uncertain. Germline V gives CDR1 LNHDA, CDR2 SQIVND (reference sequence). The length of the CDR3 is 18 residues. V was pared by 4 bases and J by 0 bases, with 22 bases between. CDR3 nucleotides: TGTGCCAGTAGTAATGGCCTCTCCGGCAGGCGTAGCTCCTACGAGCAGTACTTC. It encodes CASSNGLSGRRSSYEQYF.

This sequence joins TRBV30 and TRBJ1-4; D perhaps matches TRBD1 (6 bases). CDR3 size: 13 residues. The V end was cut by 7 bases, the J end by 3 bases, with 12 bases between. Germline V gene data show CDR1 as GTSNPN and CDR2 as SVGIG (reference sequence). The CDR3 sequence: CASSRGPNEKLFF. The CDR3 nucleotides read TGTGCCTCCTCCAGGGGCCCTAATGAAAAACTGTTTTTT. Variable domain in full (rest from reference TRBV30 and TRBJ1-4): SQTIHQWPATLVQPVGSPLSLECTVEGTSNPNLYWYRQAAGRGLQLLFYSVGIGQISSEVPQNLSASRPQDRQFILSSKKLLLSDSGFYLCASSRGPNEKLFFGSGTQLSVL.

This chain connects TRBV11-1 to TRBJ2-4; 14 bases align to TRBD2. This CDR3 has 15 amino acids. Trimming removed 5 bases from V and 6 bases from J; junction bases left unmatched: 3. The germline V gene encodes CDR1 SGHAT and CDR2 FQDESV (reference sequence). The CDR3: CASSETSGGANIQYF. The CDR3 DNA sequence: TGTGCCAGCAGCGAGACTAGCGGGGGGGCAAACATTCAGTACTTC.

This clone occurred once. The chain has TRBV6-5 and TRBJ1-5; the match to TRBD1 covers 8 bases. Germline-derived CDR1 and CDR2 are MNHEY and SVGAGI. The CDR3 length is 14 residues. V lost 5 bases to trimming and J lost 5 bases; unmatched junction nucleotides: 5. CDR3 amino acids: CASSRTGKDQPQHF. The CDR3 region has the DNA TGTGCCAGCAGTAGGACAGGGAAGGATCAGCCCCAGCATTTT.

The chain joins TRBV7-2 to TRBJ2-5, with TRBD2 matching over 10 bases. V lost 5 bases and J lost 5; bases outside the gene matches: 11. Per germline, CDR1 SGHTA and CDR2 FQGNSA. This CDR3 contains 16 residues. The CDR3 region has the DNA TGTGCCAGCAGCCCGAATCAAGCGGGGGGGTCGGAGACCCAGTACTTC. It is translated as CASSPNQAGGSETQYF.

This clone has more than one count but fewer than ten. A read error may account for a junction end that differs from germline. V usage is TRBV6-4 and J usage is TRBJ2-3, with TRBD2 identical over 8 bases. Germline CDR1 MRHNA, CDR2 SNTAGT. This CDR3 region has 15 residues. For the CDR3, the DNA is TGTGCCAGCAGTGAGGACGCGGGGGGCACAGATACGCCGTATTTT. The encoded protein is CASSEDAGGTDTPYF.

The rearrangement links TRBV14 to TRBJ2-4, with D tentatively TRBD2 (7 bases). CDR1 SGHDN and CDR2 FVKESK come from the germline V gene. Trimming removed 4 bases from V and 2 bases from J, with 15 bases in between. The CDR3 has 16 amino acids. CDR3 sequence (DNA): TGTGCCAGCAGCCGGGGAGGGGGGTCGACCAAAAACATTCAGTACTTC. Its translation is CASSRGGGSTKNIQYF.

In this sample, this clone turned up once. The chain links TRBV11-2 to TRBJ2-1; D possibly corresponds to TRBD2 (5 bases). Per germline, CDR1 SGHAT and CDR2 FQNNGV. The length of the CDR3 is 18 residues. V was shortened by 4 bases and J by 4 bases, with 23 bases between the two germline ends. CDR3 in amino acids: CASSSNPPYEGTYNEQFF. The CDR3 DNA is TGTGCCAGCAGCTCCAATCCTCCATACGAGGGTACATACAATGAGCAGTTCTTC. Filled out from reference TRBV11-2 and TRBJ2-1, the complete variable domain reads EAGVAQSPRYKIIEKRQSVAFWCNPISGHATLYWYQQILGQGPKLLIQFQNNGVVDDSQLPKDRFSAERLKGVDSTLKIQPAKLEDSAVYLCASSSNPPYEGTYNEQFFGPGTRLTVL.

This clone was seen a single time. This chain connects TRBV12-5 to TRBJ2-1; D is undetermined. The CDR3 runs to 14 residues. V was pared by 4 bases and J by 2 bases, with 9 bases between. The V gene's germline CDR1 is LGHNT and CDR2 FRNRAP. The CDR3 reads CASGSSGTYNEQFF. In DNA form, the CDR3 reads TGTGCTAGTGGTTCCTCAGGTACCTACAATGAGCAGTTCTTC.

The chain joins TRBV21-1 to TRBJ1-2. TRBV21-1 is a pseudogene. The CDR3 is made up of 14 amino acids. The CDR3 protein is CASSTRPDPGGYTF. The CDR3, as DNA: TGTGCCAGCAGCACCCGCCCGGACCCGGGAGGCTACACCTTC.

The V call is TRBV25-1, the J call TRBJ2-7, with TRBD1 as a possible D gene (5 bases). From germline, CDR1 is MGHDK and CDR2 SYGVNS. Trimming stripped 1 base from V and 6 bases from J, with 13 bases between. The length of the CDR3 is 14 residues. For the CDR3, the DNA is TGTGCCAGCAGTGAATGGCGGCAGGGTGCCGAGCAGTACTTC. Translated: CASSEWRQGAEQYF.

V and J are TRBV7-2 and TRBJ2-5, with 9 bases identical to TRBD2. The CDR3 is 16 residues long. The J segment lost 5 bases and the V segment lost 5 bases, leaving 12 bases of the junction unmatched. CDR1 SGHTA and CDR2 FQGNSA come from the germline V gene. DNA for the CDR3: TGTGCCAGCAGCCCGTTTGGCGGGGGGGCCAAGGAGACCCAGTACTTC. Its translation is CASSPFGGGAKETQYF.

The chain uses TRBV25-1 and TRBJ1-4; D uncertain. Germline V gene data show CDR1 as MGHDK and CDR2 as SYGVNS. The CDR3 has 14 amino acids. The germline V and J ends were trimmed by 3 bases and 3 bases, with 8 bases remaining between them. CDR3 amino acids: CASSDRGSNEKLFF. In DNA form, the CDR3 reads TGTGCCAGCAGTGATAGAGGGTCTAATGAAAAACTGTTTTTT. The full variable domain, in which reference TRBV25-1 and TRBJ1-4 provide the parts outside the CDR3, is EADIYQTPRYLVIGTGKKITLECSQTMGHDKMYWYQQDPGMELHLIHYSYGVNSTEKGDLSSESTVSRIRTEHFPLTLESARPSHTSQYLCASSDRGSNEKLFFGSGTQLSVL.

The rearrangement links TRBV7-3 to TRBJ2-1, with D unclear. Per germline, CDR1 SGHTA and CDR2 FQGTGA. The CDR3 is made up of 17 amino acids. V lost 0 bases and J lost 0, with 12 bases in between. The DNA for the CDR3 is TGTGCCAGCAGCTTAACCTTCCGTTCTAGCTCCTACAATGAGCAGTTCTTC. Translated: CASSLTFRSSSYNEQFF.

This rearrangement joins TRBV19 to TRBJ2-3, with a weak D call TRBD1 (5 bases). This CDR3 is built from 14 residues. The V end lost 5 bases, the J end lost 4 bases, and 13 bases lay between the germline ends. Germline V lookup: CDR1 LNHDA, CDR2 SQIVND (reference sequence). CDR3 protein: CASSVSPGSDTQYF. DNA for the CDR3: TGTGCCAGTAGTGTCTCACCAGGGTCAGATACGCAGTATTTT. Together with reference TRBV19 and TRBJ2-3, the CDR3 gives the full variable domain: DGGITQSPKYLFRKEGQNVTLSCEQNLNHDAMYWYRQDPGQGLRLIYYSQIVNDFQKGDIAEGYSVSREKKESFPLTVTSAQKNPTAFYLCASSVSPGSDTQYFGPGTRLTVL.

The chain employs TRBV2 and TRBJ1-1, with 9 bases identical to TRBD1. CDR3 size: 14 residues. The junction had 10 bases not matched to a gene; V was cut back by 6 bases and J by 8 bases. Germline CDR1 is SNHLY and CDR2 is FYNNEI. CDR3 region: CASRAGQGEEEAFF. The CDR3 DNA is TGTGCCAGCAGGGCGGGACAGGGCGAGGAAGAAGCTTTCTTT.

The CDR3 bases are TGTGCCAGCAGCCCGACCCCAATCGGGACTGAAGCTTTCTTT. Translated: CASSPTPIGTEAFF. The chain uses TRBV7-9 and TRBJ1-1; D remains unclear. Trimming removed 5 bases at V and 5 bases at J, with 15 bases between. The CDR3 is made up of 14 amino acids. The V gene's germline CDR1 is SEHNR and CDR2 FQNEAQ (reference sequence).

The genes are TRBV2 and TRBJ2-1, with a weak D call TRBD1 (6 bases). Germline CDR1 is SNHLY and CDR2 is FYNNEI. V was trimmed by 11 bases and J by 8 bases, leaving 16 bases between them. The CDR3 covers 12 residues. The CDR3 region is CAGQTQGHEQFF. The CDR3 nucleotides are TGTGCCGGTCAAACACAGGGCCATGAGCAGTTCTTC.

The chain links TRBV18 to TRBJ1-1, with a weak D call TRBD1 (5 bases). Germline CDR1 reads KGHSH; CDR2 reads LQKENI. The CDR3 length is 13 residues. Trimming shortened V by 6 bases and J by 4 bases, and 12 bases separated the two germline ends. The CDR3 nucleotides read TGTGCCAGCTCGGGGACTTTTAGCACTGAAGCTTTCTTT. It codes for CASSGTFSTEAFF. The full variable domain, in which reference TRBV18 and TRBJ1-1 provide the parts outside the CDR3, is NAGVMQNPRHLVRRRGQEARLRCSPMKGHSHVYWYRQLPEEGLKFMVYLQKENIIDESGMPKERFSAEFPKEGPSILRIQQVVRGDSAAYFCASSGTFSTEAFFGQGTRLTVV.

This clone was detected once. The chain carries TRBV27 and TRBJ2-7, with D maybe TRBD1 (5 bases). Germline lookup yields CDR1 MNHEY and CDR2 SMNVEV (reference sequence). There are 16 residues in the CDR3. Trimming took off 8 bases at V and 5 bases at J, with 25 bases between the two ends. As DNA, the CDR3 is TGTGCCAGCTACCCTGTGGGGCCTTGGGATGCCGACGAGCAGTACTTC. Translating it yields CASYPVGPWDADEQYF.

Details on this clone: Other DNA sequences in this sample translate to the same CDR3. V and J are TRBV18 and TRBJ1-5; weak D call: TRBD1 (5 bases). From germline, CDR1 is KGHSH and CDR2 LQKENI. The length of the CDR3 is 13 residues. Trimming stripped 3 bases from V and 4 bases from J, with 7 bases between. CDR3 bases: TGTGCCAGCTCACCCGCAGGGAATCAGCCCCAGCATTTT. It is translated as CASSPAGNQPQHF.

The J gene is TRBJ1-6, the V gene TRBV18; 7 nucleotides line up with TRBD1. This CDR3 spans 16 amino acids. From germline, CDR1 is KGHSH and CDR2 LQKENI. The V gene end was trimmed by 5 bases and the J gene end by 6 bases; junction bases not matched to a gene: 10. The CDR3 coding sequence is TGTGCCAGCTCAACTATCATAGGGACAGCTAATTCACCCCTCCACTTT. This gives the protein CASSTIIGTANSPLHF. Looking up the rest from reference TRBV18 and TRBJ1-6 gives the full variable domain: NAGVMQNPRHLVRRRGQEARLRCSPMKGHSHVYWYRQLPEEGLKFMVYLQKENIIDESGMPKERFSAEFPKEGPSILRIQQVVRGDSAAYFCASSTIIGTANSPLHFGNGTRLTVT.